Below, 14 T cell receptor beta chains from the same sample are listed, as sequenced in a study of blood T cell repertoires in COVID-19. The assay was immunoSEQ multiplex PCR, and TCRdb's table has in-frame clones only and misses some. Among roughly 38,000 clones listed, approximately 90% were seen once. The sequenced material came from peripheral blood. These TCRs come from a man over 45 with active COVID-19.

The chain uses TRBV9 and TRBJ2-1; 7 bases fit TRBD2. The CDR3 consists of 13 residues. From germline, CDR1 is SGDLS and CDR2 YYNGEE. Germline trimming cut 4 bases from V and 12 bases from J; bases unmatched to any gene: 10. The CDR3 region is CASSFDLAGLQFF. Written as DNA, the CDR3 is TGTGCCAGCAGCTTCGACTTAGCGGGTTTGCAGTTCTTC.

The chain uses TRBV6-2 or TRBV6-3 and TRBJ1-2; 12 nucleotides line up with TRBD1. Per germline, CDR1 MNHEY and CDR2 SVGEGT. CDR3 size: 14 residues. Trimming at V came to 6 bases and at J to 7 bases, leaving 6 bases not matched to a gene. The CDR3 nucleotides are TGTGCCAGCAGCTGGGGACAGGGGGCGCGTGGCTACACCTTC. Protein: CASSWGQGARGYTF.

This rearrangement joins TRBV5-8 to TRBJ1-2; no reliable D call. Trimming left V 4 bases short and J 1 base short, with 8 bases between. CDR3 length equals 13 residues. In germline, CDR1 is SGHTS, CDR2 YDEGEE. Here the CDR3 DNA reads TGTGCCAGCAGCAGAGACTTTAACTATGGCTACACCTTC. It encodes CASSRDFNYGYTF.

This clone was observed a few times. The CDR3 coding sequence is TGTGCCAGCAGTCTACAGGGGTCTCTAGGTTCACCCCTCCACTTT. Encoded protein: CASSLQGSLGSPLHF. V is TRBV2 and J is TRBJ1-6; 7 nucleotides match TRBD1. Looked up from germline, CDR1 is SNHLY and CDR2 is FYNNEI. The CDR3 runs 15 residues. The ends lost 5 bases at V and 9 bases at J; junction bases unmatched: 10.

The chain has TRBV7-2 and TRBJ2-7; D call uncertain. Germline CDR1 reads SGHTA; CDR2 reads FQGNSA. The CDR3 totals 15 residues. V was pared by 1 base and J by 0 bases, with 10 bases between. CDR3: CASSLGGPFSYEQYF. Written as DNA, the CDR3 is TGTGCCAGCAGCTTAGGAGGCCCATTCTCCTACGAGCAGTACTTC.

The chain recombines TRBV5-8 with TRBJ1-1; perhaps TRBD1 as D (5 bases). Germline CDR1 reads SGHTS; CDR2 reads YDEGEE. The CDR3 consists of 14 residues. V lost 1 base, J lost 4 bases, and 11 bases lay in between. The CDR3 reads CASSLYQGGTEAFF. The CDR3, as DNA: TGTGCCAGCAGCTTGTATCAGGGAGGCACTGAAGCTTTCTTT.

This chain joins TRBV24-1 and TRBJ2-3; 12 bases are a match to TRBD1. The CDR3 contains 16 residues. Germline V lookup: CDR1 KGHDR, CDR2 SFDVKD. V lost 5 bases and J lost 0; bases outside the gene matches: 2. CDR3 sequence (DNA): TGTGCCACCAGTGGGGGACAGGGGGCAAGCACAGATACGCAGTATTTT. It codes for CATSGGQGASTDTQYF.

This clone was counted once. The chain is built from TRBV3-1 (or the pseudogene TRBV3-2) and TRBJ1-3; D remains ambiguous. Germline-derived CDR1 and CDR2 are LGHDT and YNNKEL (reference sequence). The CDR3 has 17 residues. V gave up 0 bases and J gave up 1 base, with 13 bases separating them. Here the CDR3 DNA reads TGTGCCAGCAGCCAAGATCCCCAGGCTCGATCTGGAAACACCATATATTTT. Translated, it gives CASSQDPQARSGNTIYF.

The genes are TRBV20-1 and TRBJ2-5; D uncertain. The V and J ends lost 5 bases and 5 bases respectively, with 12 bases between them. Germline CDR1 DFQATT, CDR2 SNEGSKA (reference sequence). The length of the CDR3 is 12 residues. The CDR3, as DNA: TGCAGTGCTCGTGTCCCCTTGGAGACCCAGTACTTC. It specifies CSARVPLETQYF.

CDR3 nucleotides: TGTGCCAGTAGGACAGGGGTTAATGGCTACACCTTC. Amino acids: CASRTGVNGYTF. The rearrangement joins TRBV19 to TRBJ1-2; TRBD1 matches at 8 bases. The V gene's germline CDR1 is LNHDA and CDR2 SQIVND (reference sequence). The CDR3 length is 12 residues. The V and J ends lost 6 bases and 6 bases, in that order; junction bases with no gene match: 3.

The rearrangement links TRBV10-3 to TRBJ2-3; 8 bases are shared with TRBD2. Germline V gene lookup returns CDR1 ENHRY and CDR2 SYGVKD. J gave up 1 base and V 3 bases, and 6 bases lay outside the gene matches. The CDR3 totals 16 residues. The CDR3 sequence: CAISDGTSMGTDTQYF. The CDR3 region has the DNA TGTGCCATCAGTGATGGGACTAGTATGGGCACAGATACGCAGTATTTT.

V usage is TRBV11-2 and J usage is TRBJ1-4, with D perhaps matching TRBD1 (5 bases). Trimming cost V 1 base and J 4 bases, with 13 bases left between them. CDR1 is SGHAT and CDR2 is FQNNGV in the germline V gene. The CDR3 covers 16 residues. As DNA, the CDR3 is TGTGCCAGCAGCTTAGGCTCCATGGGGGGTAATGAAAAACTGTTTTTT. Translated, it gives CASSLGSMGGNEKLFF.

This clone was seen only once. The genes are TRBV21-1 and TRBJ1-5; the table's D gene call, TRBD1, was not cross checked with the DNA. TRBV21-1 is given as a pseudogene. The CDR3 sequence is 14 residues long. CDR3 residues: CATKTGNSNQPQHF. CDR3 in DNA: TGTGCCACAAAGACAGGCAATAGCAATCAGCCCCAGCATTTT.

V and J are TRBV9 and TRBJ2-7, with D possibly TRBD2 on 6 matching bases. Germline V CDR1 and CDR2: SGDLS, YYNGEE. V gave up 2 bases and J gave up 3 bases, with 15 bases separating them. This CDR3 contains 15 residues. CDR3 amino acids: CASSVQPGLLYEQYF. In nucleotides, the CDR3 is TGTGCCAGCAGCGTGCAACCGGGACTCCTCTACGAGCAGTACTTC.